This TCR beta chain was captured in a study of technical replicates of blood from a handful of donors. Sequenced by immunoSEQ multiplex PCR; TCRdb stores in-frame clones only, minus some. The data contain 75,000 to 100,000 clones, roughly 94% of them seen just once; the ten biggest clones take up 0.2% to 0.3%. V lost 3 bases and J 3 bases, leaving 9 bases between the germline ends. The CDR3 sequence is 13 residues long. CDR1 and CDR2 (germline): KGHSH, LQKENI. The specimen was T cells isolated from PBMCs. The origin of this receptor is a human donor in good health. The V and J genes are TRBV18 and TRBJ2-7; D possibly corresponds to TRBD1 (6 bases). CDR3 sequence reads: CASSPGAIYEQYF. Written as DNA, the CDR3 is TGTGCCAGCTCACCGGGGGCTATCTACGAGCAGTACTTC.